This TCR beta chain was recovered during a study of T cell responses to AZD1222 COVID-19 vaccine. Findings and caveats of the study: The sample set comprised mostly white British donors with more females, and clonal diversity was possibly underestimated. Elevations in Spike-specific TCR breadth and depth followed administration of two AZD1222 doses. At baseline, just 6 or 7 AZD1222 recipients tested seropositive. Reportedly, close to half of spike-specific TCRs are directed against unmutated variant regions.

V was clipped by 6 bases and J by 4 bases, with 8 bases between them. CDR3 length: 12 residues. In the case of this clone: Its target is not known.

TCRdb's copy holds only in-frame clones and misses some; the assay was immunoSEQ multiplex PCR. The sample carries 99,000 or so clones, around nine tenths recorded once. This chain uses TRBV12-3 or TRBV12-4 with TRBJ2-3, with D unclear. The clonotype originates from an adult who received the MenACWY meningococcal vaccine as a control. The input for sequencing was peripheral blood, taken 28 days after the second dose of the MenACWY control vaccine. The CDR3, as DNA: TGTGCCAGCAGGCTGCGCCCAGATACGCAGTATTTT. Its protein is CASRLRPDTQYF.